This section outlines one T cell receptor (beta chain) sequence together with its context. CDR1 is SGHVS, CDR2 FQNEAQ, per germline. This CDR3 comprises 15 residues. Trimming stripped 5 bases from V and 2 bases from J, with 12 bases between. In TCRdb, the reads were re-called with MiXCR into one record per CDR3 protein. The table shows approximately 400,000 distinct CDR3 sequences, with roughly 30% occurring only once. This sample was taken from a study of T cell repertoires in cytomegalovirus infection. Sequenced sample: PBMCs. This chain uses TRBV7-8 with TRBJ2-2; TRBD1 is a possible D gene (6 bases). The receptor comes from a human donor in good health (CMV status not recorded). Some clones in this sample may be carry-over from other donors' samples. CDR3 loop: CASSVDRINTGELFF. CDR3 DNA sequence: TGTGCCAGCAGCGTTGACAGGATCAACACCGGGGAGCTGTTTTTT.